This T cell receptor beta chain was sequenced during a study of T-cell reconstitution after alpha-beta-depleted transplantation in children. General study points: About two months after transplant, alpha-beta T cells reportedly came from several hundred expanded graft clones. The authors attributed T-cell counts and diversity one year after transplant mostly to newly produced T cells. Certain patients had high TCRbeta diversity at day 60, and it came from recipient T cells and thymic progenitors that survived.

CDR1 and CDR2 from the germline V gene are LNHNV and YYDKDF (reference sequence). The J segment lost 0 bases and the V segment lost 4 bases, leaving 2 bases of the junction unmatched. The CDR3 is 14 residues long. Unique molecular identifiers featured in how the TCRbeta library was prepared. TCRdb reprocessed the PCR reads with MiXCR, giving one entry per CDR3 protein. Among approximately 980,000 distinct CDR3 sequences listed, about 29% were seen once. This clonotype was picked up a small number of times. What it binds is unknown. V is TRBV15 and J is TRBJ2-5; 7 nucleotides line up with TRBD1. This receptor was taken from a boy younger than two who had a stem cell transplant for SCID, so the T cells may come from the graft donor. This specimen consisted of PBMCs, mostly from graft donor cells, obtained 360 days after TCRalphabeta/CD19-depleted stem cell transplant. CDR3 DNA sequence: TGTGCCACCAGCATGGGACAGAACCAAGAGACCCAGTACTTC. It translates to CATSMGQNQETQYF.